Sequencing of this T cell receptor (beta chain) was carried out in a study of sequential checkpoint blockade in melanoma. This CDR3 contains 15 residues. Germline CDR1 MNHEY, CDR2 SMNVEV (reference sequence). J gave up 1 base and V 4 bases, and 7 bases lay outside the gene matches. The protocol was immunoSEQ multiplex PCR, while the TCRdb copy is restricted to in-frame clones and leaves out a portion. Of approximately 9,300 clones detected, around 80% appear once; the ten largest clones hold about 12%. The sample holds one count of this clone. Treatment: randomized to nivolumab then ipilimumab (arm A) or the reverse (arm B). None of the patients previously received DNA-damaging chemotherapy. Live CD3+CD8+ CD19− CD56− cells were sorted from PBMCs.

The chain uses TRBV27 and TRBJ2-7; 7 bases align to TRBD2. The sequenced sample was CD8+ T cells sorted from blood (inferred from file names), obtained from a patient given nivolumab and ipilimumab in sequence. The TCR comes from a human donor with melanoma. The CDR3 DNA sequence: TGTGCCAGCAGTTCCTTAGCGGGTCTTTCCTACGAGCAGTACTTC. This gives the protein CASSSLAGLSYEQYF.